Below are 5 T cell receptor beta chains sequenced from a single sample in a study of STAT5B mutations in CD4+ large granular lymphocyte leukemia. Libraries were prepared by immunoSEQ multiplex PCR; TCRdb keeps only in-frame clonotypes and omits some of them. Of some 51,000 clones in the sample, 80% to 85% were seen once. Sequenced input: CD4+ T cells from blood buffy coats. Every receptor here comes from a human donor in good health.

The chain employs TRBV5-6 and TRBJ2-3; TRBD2 aligns across 11 bases. The CDR3 extends over 16 amino acids. Trimming took 2 bases from V and 1 from J; bases not matched to a gene: 3. CDR1 is SGHDT, CDR2 YYEEEE, per germline. CDR3 nucleotide sequence: TGTGCCAGCAGCTTCCTAGCGGGAGGAGGCACAGATACGCAGTATTTT. Translating gives CASSFLAGGGTDTQYF.

The chain combines TRBV18 with TRBJ1-5; no clear D gene. Per the germline V gene, CDR1 is KGHSH and CDR2 is LQKENI. The CDR3 contains 15 residues. The V end was cut by 5 bases, the J end by 1 base, with 12 bases between. This CDR3 reads CASSTRGGSNQPQHF. CDR3 coding DNA: TGTGCCAGCTCAACCCGCGGAGGGAGCAATCAGCCCCAGCATTTT.

The chain links TRBV28 to TRBJ1-1; D unresolved. Germline V CDR1 and CDR2: MDHEN, SYDVKM. V was shortened by 5 bases and J by 9 bases, with 13 bases between the two germline ends. There are 12 residues in the CDR3. The CDR3 sequence is CASSPRVGKAFF. CDR3 in DNA: TGTGCCAGCAGTCCCCGGGTTGGTAAAGCTTTCTTT. The variable domain in full, with the rest retrieved from reference TRBV28 and TRBJ1-1, is DVKVTQSSRYLVKRTGEKVFLECVQDMDHENMFWYRQDPGLGLRLIYFSYDVKMKEKGDIPEGYSVSREKKERFSLILESASTNQTSMYLCASSPRVGKAFFGQGTRLTVV.

This chain links TRBV5-1 with TRBJ2-5, with D possibly TRBD1 on 6 matching bases. The germline CDR1 and CDR2 sequences are SGHRS and YFSETQ. CDR3 size: 14 residues. V dropped 4 bases and J dropped 3 bases, with 13 bases sitting between them. The CDR3 region is CASSQGSIKETQYF. The CDR3 region has the DNA TGCGCCAGCAGCCAGGGGTCGATTAAAGAGACCCAGTACTTC.

The V gene is TRBV6-5, the J gene TRBJ2-1, with D tentatively TRBD2 (6 bases). This CDR3 region has 14 residues. The germline V gene has CDR1 MNHEY and CDR2 SVGAGI. V gave up 6 bases and J gave up 5 bases, with 14 bases separating them. CDR3 loop: CASRPQRVNNEQFF. The CDR3 DNA reads TGTGCCAGCAGACCCCAGCGGGTCAACAATGAGCAGTTCTTC.